What follows are 29 T cell receptor beta chains derived from one specimen sequenced in a study of cytomegalovirus exposure and HLA in healthy donors. 13 Jbeta primers and 60 Vbeta primers were used for the PCR. The method was immunoSEQ multiplex PCR; TCRdb's version includes in-frame clones alone and lacks a portion of them. The sample shows under 200,000 clones, approximately 11% of them seen only once. The sequenced sample was PBMCs. The receptor source for this set is a man in his forties or fifties in good health and CMV-seropositive.

This clone was found a few times. The chain links TRBV5-4 to TRBJ2-7; TRBD2 might be the D (7 bases). The V end was cut by 4 bases, the J end by 5 bases, with 19 bases between. This CDR3 is built from 15 residues. Per the germline V gene, CDR1 is SGHNT and CDR2 is YYREEE (reference sequence). This CDR3 reads CASSRPGTGGDEQYV. CDR3 coding DNA: TGTGCCAGCAGCCGTCCCGGGACGGGGGGCGACGAGCAGTACGTC.

V gene TRBV19 combines with J gene TRBJ2-1; 7 nucleotides agree with TRBD1. CDR3 length: 14 residues. Germline values: CDR1 LNHDA, CDR2 SQIVND (reference sequence). V shed 5 bases and J 5 bases; nucleotides not matched to a gene: 6. The CDR3 coding sequence is TGTGCCAGTAGTCCTGGGACAGTAGACAATGAGCAGTTCTTC. Its protein is CASSPGTVDNEQFF.

The chain uses TRBV7-6 and TRBJ1-4; D is perhaps TRBD1 (5 bases). The V end lost 5 bases, the J end lost 5 bases, and 15 bases lay between the germline ends. The CDR3 sequence is 15 residues long. The germline gives CDR1 SGHVS, CDR2 FNYEAQ. The CDR3 protein is CASSPRLGANEKLFF. The CDR3, as DNA: TGTGCCAGCAGCCCCCGATTAGGGGCCAATGAAAAACTGTTTTTT.

The table lists this clone with a few counts. The chain joins TRBV2 to TRBJ2-2; 7 bases map to TRBD1. The trim removed 7 bases at V and 6 bases at J, leaving 2 bases unmatched. The length of the CDR3 is 12 residues. Germline CDR1 reads SNHLY; CDR2 reads FYNNEI. The CDR3 sequence is CASTRGSGELFF. The CDR3 DNA sequence: TGTGCCAGCACCAGGGGGTCCGGGGAGCTGTTTTTT.

Only a few counts were recorded for this clone. This chain uses TRBV9 with TRBJ2-1, with no clear D. CDR3 length: 13 residues. Germline V lookup: CDR1 SGDLS, CDR2 YYNGEE. Between the trimmed V and J ends, which lost 4 bases and 9 bases, there was a span of 14 bases. The CDR3 DNA reads TGTGCCAGCAGCCCCCTTTCCCCAGGTGAGCAGTTCTTC. Its translation: CASSPLSPGEQFF.

This clone turned up a few times. This chain links TRBV10-3 with TRBJ1-1; D is perhaps TRBD1 (5 bases). The CDR3 runs 14 residues. Trimming took 8 bases from V and 3 from J, leaving 16 bases between them. CDR1 is ENHRY and CDR2 is SYGVKD in the germline V gene. The CDR3 DNA follows: TGTGCCATCGGGGCGGCAGGGAGGTACACTGAAGCTTTCTTT. Translation: CAIGAAGRYTEAFF.

V gene TRBV5-1 combines with J gene TRBJ1-3; D call uncertain. Trimming removed 3 bases from V and 4 bases from J, with 11 bases in between. The V gene's germline CDR1 is SGHRS and CDR2 YFSETQ. The CDR3 runs to 14 residues. CDR3 coding DNA: TGCGCCAGCAGCTCCGTCCCGAGCGGAAACACCATATATTTT. Protein product: CASSSVPSGNTIYF.

This clone was seen a handful of times. V is TRBV10-3 and J is TRBJ1-4; TRBD1 agrees at 9 bases. The CDR3 covers 13 residues. The V gene's germline CDR1 is ENHRY and CDR2 SYGVKD. The V gene end was trimmed by 4 bases and the J gene end by 8 bases; junction bases not matched to a gene: 2. The CDR3 region has the DNA TGTGCCATCAGTGGGACAGGGGAGGAAAAACTGTTTTTT. It encodes CAISGTGEEKLFF.

The gene calls are TRBV5-4 and TRBJ1-1, with D perhaps matching TRBD1 (6 bases). The germline V gene has CDR1 SGHNT and CDR2 YYREEE (reference sequence). CDR3 length: 16 residues. The V gene lost 4 bases and the J gene lost 4 bases, with 20 bases spanning the gap. The CDR3 here is CASSPGPTGQATEAFF. As DNA, the CDR3 is TGTGCCAGCAGCCCCGGACCTACAGGGCAGGCCACTGAAGCTTTCTTT.

This clone was found a few times. This chain connects TRBV7-2 to TRBJ1-1; possibly TRBD1 for D (6 bases). Germline loops: CDR1 SGHTA, CDR2 FQGNSA. CDR3 size: 13 residues. Trimming pared 1 base from V and 3 bases from J, leaving 6 bases between. DNA of the CDR3: TGTGCCAGCAGCTTAGAGGGGGACACTGAAGCTTTCTTT. Amino acid sequence: CASSLEGDTEAFF.

This clone was recorded a few times. The sample contains more than one DNA sequence encoding this CDR3. The rearrangement links TRBV19 to TRBJ1-1, with 7 bases aligning to TRBD1. The CDR3 runs to 15 residues. The V segment lost 4 bases and the J segment 1 base; nucleotides outside the gene matches: 6. The germline CDR1 and CDR2 sequences are LNHDA and SQIVND (reference sequence). The CDR3 DNA follows: TGTGCCAGTAGTACCGACAGGGCTTCGAACACTGAAGCTTTCTTT. Protein sequence: CASSTDRASNTEAFF. Drawing the rest from reference TRBV19 and TRBJ1-1, the complete variable domain is DGGITQSPKYLFRKEGQNVTLSCEQNLNHDAMYWYRQDPGQGLRLIYYSQIVNDFQKGDIAEGYSVSREKKESFPLTVTSAQKNPTAFYLCASSTDRASNTEAFFGQGTRLTVV.

This chain connects TRBV2 to TRBJ2-7, with a weak D call TRBD2 (7 bases). Germline CDR1 is SNHLY and CDR2 is FYNNEI. V was trimmed by 7 bases and J by 7 bases, leaving 17 bases between them. This CDR3 spans 13 amino acids. The CDR3 here is CASTSWEGGEQYV. Here the CDR3 DNA reads TGTGCCAGCACCTCTTGGGAGGGGGGGGAGCAGTACGTC.

This clone turned up a few times. V and J are TRBV4-3 and TRBJ1-1; D is undetermined. With 4 bases removed from V and 4 bases from J, the gap between germline ends came to 10 bases. The CDR3 extends over 13 amino acids. Germline CDR1 reads LGHNA; CDR2 reads YSLEER. CDR3 sequence (DNA): TGCGCCAGCAGCCTGTCGCGGGGCACTGAAGCTTTCTTT. It encodes CASSLSRGTEAFF.

This clone came up a few times. This chain joins TRBV18 and TRBJ2-3, with 10 bases aligning to TRBD2. CDR1 and CDR2 from the germline V gene are KGHSH and LQKENI. V lost 4 bases to trimming and J lost 5 bases; unmatched junction nucleotides: 6. The CDR3 has 15 amino acids. CDR3 in amino acids: CASSRKRGGQDTQYF. The CDR3 DNA reads as TGTGCCAGCTCACGGAAGCGGGGGGGCCAAGATACGCAGTATTTT.

The chain links TRBV9 to TRBJ1-2, with D possibly matching TRBD1 (6 bases). V was cut by 0 bases and J by 9 bases, with 18 bases left in between. The CDR3 extends over 15 amino acids. Germline assignment: CDR1 SGDLS and CDR2 YYNGEE. The CDR3 DNA reads TGTGCCAGCAGCGTAGGTAGGGGGAGTTGGCTAAGCTACACCTTC. Translated, it gives CASSVGRGSWLSYTF.

This clone was detected a few times. The V call is TRBV11-2, the J call TRBJ1-5; D perhaps matches TRBD1 (5 bases). The CDR3 loop spans 15 amino acids. V was trimmed by 5 bases and J by 7 bases, leaving 18 bases between them. Germline CDR1 reads SGHAT; CDR2 reads FQNNGV. CDR3 bases: TGTGCCAGCAGCCCCGACGCAGGGTCCGGGCAGCCCCAGCATTTT. Translated, it gives CASSPDAGSGQPQHF.

In this sample, this clone turned up a few times. The chain employs TRBV6-1 and TRBJ2-5, with D unresolved. The germline V and J ends were trimmed by 7 bases and 5 bases, with 5 bases remaining between them. Germline loops: CDR1 MNHNS, CDR2 SASEGT. The CDR3 has 10 amino acids. This chain's CDR3 is CASMRETQYF. The CDR3 coding sequence is TGTGCCAGCATGAGGGAGACCCAGTACTTC.

This clone appeared a few times. This chain uses TRBV6-1 with TRBJ1-2; D remains unclear. Germline lookup yields CDR1 MNHNS and CDR2 SASEGT. This CDR3 region has 18 residues. V dropped 0 bases and J dropped 4 bases, with 21 bases sitting between them. CDR3 in DNA: TGTGCCAGCAGTGAAGCGCCAGGCGCTCGCGGGAGGAGCTATGGCTACACCTTC. Its protein product is CASSEAPGARGRSYGYTF.

This chain links TRBV6-1 with TRBJ2-7; 7 nucleotides agree with TRBD1. Germline CDR1 is MNHNS and CDR2 is SASEGT. The CDR3 spans 14 residues. V shed 6 bases and J 5 bases; nucleotides not matched to a gene: 10. CDR3 DNA sequence: TGTGCCAGCAGCTTTCGGGTAGGGGGCAACGAGCAGTACGTC. Protein: CASSFRVGGNEQYV.

This clone was seen only a few times. The gene calls are TRBV5-8 and TRBJ1-5; a possible D gene is TRBD1 (6 bases). CDR1 and CDR2 from the germline V gene are SGHTS and YDEGEE. V shed 4 bases and J shed 0 bases, with 17 bases lying between them. The CDR3 runs to 17 residues. The CDR3 nucleotides are TGTGCCAGCAGCACTGCCTACAGGGTCGTTAGCAATCAGCCCCAGCATTTT. It codes for CASSTAYRVVSNQPQHF.

The chain links TRBV11-2 to TRBJ1-4; 8 nucleotides align to TRBD1. Germline V CDR1 and CDR2: SGHAT, FQNNGV. The CDR3 contains 12 residues. V dropped 6 bases and J dropped 8; count of bases not matched to a gene: 2. CDR3 protein: CASSYRGEKLFF. As DNA, the CDR3 is TGTGCCAGCAGTTACAGGGGGGAAAAACTGTTTTTT. Together with reference TRBV11-2 and TRBJ1-4, the CDR3 gives the full variable domain: EAGVAQSPRYKIIEKRQSVAFWCNPISGHATLYWYQQILGQGPKLLIQFQNNGVVDDSQLPKDRFSAERLKGVDSTLKIQPAKLEDSAVYLCASSYRGEKLFFGSGTQLSVL.

This clone was found a few times. V gene TRBV11-3 combines with J gene TRBJ2-1; perhaps TRBD2 as D (6 bases). Germline CDR1 reads SGHNT; CDR2 reads YENEEA. This CDR3 spans 13 amino acids. V dropped 0 bases and J dropped 12 bases, with 12 bases sitting between them. The CDR3 loop is CASSLDPIGGQFF. The DNA for the CDR3 is TGTGCCAGCAGCTTAGATCCAATCGGGGGGCAGTTCTTC.

In its sample, this clone was seen a few times. CDR3 sequence reads: CASSVRTGGNEKLFF. The DNA for the CDR3 is TGTGCCAGCAGCGTAAGGACGGGAGGTAATGAAAAACTGTTTTTT. V and J are TRBV5-4 and TRBJ1-4; D ambiguous. CDR3 length: 15 amino acids. CDR1 is SGHNT and CDR2 is YYREEE in the germline V gene (reference sequence). Trimming pared 4 bases from V and 4 bases from J, leaving 14 bases between.

CDR3 region: CASSQDITGTGSYEQYF. The CDR3 nucleotides are TGCGCCAGCAGCCAAGATATAACGGGGACAGGGTCCTACGAGCAGTACTTC. V usage is TRBV4-3 and J usage is TRBJ2-7; TRBD1 agrees at 9 bases. This CDR3 comprises 17 residues. The V and J ends lost 0 bases and 1 base, in that order; junction bases with no gene match: 7. Germline V CDR1 and CDR2: LGHNA, YSLEER.

The chain combines TRBV7-2 with TRBJ1-5; D unresolved. The V end lost 1 base, the J end lost 3 bases, and 16 bases lay between the germline ends. CDR3 length: 17 residues. CDR1 and CDR2 (germline): SGHTA, FQGNSA. The CDR3 nucleotides read TGTGCCAGCAGCTTAGGGGCAGAGAGGAGGGCCAATCAGCCCCAGCATTTT. It is translated as CASSLGAERRANQPQHF.

This clone has only a few counts. The CDR3 DNA is TGCGCCAGCAGCTTGTTAGAGGGTGGGGAGACCCAGTACTTC. Translated, it gives CASSLLEGGETQYF. The chain couples TRBV5-1 to TRBJ2-5, with D perhaps matching TRBD2 (5 bases). Germline values: CDR1 SGHRS, CDR2 YFSETQ. The V end lost 1 base, the J end lost 5 bases, and 12 bases lay between the germline ends. CDR3 size: 14 residues.

The chain joins TRBV4-2 to TRBJ2-5; TRBD2 agrees at 12 bases. CDR3 size: 18 residues. After removal of 1 base from V and 2 bases from J, the junction contained 8 bases not matched to a gene. Germline lookup yields CDR1 LGHNA and CDR2 YNFKEQ. CDR3 loop: CASSQGLAGAPGQETQYF. The CDR3 DNA reads as TGTGCCAGCAGCCAAGGACTAGCGGGGGCCCCGGGGCAAGAGACCCAGTACTTC.

The table lists this clone with a few counts. V gene TRBV7-2 combines with J gene TRBJ2-7; D is possibly TRBD1 (6 bases). This CDR3 is 13 amino acids long. Germline CDR1 SGHTA, CDR2 FQGNSA. Trimming took 5 bases from V and 1 from J, leaving 9 bases between them. The CDR3, as DNA: TGTGCCAGCAGCCAGGGACATTCCTACGAGCAGTACGTC. Its translation is CASSQGHSYEQYV.

There are a few counts of this clone. The chain joins TRBV5-4 to TRBJ1-1; TRBD1 is a possible D gene (5 bases). CDR3 length: 14 residues. Germline CDR1 reads SGHNT; CDR2 reads YYREEE (reference sequence). Deletions cut 2 bases from V and 1 base from J, with 9 bases between. In nucleotides, the CDR3 is TGTGCCAGCAGCTTTAGGGGCCCGAACACTGAAGCTTTCTTT. Amino acid sequence: CASSFRGPNTEAFF.